This T cell receptor beta chain was captured by sequencing in a study of shared clonotypes between healthy human individuals. TCRdb keeps only in-frame clones here, not all; method: immunoSEQ multiplex PCR. The repertoire holds about 2,200,000 clones, with 93% as singletons. The CDR3 totals 15 residues. Germline-derived CDR1 and CDR2 are SNHLY and FYNNEI. V was cut by 5 bases and J by 5 bases, with 18 bases left in between. Naive CD8 cells, CD45RO-negative and positively selected for CCR7, excluded terminally differentiated effector memory CD45RA+ cells. The chain employs TRBV2 and TRBJ2-5; a possible D gene is TRBD2 (6 bases). Sequenced material: naive CD8+ T cells from PBMCs. This clonotype was obtained from a man in his late teens or twenties in good health. Some clones in this sample may be carry-over from other donors' samples. The CDR3 is CASSSGGGVRETQYF. The CDR3 nucleotides are TGTGCCAGCAGTAGCGGTGGAGGGGTGAGGGAGACCCAGTACTTC.